This T cell receptor (beta chain) appears in the sequencing data of a study of Graves' ophthalmopathy and Graves' hyperthyroidism. Study details: Investigators collected peripheral blood at initial diagnosis, before any treatment was given.

In this cohort, patients with other autoimmune diseases, uncontrolled infections, pregnancy or lactation were excluded. To note about this clonotype: What it binds is not known. One end of the junction does not line up with germline, which may come from a read error.

Amplification of TCR beta CDR3 regions used RNA transcripts. First-round RT-PCR with HTBI primers preceded a second-round multiplex PCR. Via MiXCR, TCRdb re-called the multiplex PCR reads, giving one row per CDR3 protein. The sample shows roughly 350,000 distinct CDR3 sequences, about 17% of them seen only once. The study, taken as a whole, reports: A majority of expanded thyroid clonotypes exceeding 0.001 frequency were likewise present in blood. This model predicted ophthalmopathy progression (sensitivity approximately 68%, specificity 72% to 80%).

The germline V gene has CDR1 SGHTA and CDR2 FQGNSA. This CDR3 is 17 amino acids long. The chain has TRBV7-2 and TRBJ2-5; maybe TRBD2 (7 bases). The sequence came from an adult woman with stable Graves' hyperthyroidism. The sample comprised peripheral blood. The CDR3 nucleotides read TGTGCCAGCAGCTTAGCTTGGAAGGGGGGGGGGAAAGAGATCCAGTACTTC. As protein: CASSLAWKGGGKEIQYF.